This TCR beta chain is from a study of T-cell memory formation after mild COVID-19. Findings and limits, study-wide: Whether second-wave clones peaking at day 37 were SARS-CoV-2 specific went unconfirmed. CD4+ contracting clones were found mainly in CM and EM, and CD8+ ones in EMRA.

TCRdb re-analysed the 5' RACE reads in MiXCR, keeping a single row per CDR3 protein. Of hundreds of thousands of distinct CDR3 sequences listed, approximately 20% were seen once; the top ten hold 12%. This clonotype was counted only a few times. Its target is unknown. This CDR3 has 12 residues. In germline, CDR1 is SGHRS, CDR2 YFSETQ. Trimming left V 0 bases short and J 10 bases short, with 7 bases between. The sample comprised PBMCs or a T cell subset sorted from them (not recorded which). The chain joins TRBV5-1 to TRBJ2-2; D is undetermined. The TCR sequence derives from an adult woman who had mild COVID-19 (a few samples of this study predate the infection). Cell type and time point are not known. In DNA form, the CDR3 reads TGCGCCAGCAGCTTGGAACGCGAGGAGCTGTTTTTT. Amino acids: CASSLEREELFF. The complete variable domain, with remaining parts taken from reference TRBV5-1 and TRBJ2-2, reads KAGVTQTPRYLIKTRGQQVTLSCSPISGHRSVSWYQQTPGQGLQFLFEYFSETQRNKGNFPGRFSGRQFSNSRSEMNVSTLELGDSALYLCASSLEREELFFGEGSRLTVL.